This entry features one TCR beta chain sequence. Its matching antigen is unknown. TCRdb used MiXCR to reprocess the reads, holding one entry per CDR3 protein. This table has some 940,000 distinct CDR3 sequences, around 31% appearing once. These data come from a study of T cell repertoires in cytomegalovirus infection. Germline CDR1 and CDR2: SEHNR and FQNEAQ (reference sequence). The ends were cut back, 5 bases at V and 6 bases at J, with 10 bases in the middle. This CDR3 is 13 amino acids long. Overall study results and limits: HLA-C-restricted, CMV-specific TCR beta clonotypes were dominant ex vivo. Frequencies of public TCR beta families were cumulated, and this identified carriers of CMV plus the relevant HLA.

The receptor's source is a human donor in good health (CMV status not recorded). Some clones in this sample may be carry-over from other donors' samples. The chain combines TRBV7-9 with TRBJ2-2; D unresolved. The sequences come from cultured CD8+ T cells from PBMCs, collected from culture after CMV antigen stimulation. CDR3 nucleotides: TGTGCCAGCAGCGAAAGGGTCGCCGGGGAGCTGTTTTTT. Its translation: CASSERVAGELFF.